These 17 T cell receptor beta chains were all obtained from the same sample, sequenced in a study of T cell responses to AZD1222 COVID-19 vaccine. The repertoire was sequenced with immunoSEQ multiplex PCR; TCRdb's copy has only in-frame clones and lacks some. The sample lists 130,000 or so clones, around 94% seen once, with approximately 6.3% in the top ten. This sample comprised peripheral blood, obtained on day 0 of AZD1222 vaccination. The receptor source for this set is an adult in good health.

V is TRBV7-2 and J is TRBJ1-5, with unresolved D. V was clipped by 5 bases and J by 4 bases, with 6 bases between them. The germline V gene encodes CDR1 SGHTA and CDR2 FQGNSA. This CDR3 has 12 amino acids. The CDR3 coding sequence is TGTGCCAGCAGCCCCGCTAATCAGCCCCAGCATTTT. Its translation: CASSPANQPQHF.

V gene TRBV3-1 (or the pseudogene TRBV3-2) combines with J gene TRBJ2-6; TRBD1 or TRBD2 may be the D gene (5 bases each). Germline V lookup: CDR1 LGHDT, CDR2 YNNKEL (reference sequence). V lost 1 base and J lost 0, with 10 bases in between. The CDR3 length is 17 residues. In DNA form, the CDR3 reads TGTGCCAGCAGCCAAGGGGACGGGTACTCTGGGGCCAACGTCCTGACTTTC. The encoded protein is CASSQGDGYSGANVLTF.

The chain couples TRBV13 to TRBJ2-6; D is undetermined. Germline loops: CDR1 PRHDT, CDR2 FYEKMQ (reference sequence). This CDR3 is 15 amino acids long. With 0 bases removed from V and 4 bases from J, the gap between germline ends came to 7 bases. This CDR3 is CASSLGGTGANVLTF. The DNA of the CDR3 is TGTGCCAGCAGCTTAGGAGGTACGGGGGCCAACGTCCTGACTTTC.

V gene TRBV2 combines with J gene TRBJ1-1; D possibly corresponds to TRBD1 (5 bases). The CDR3 is 12 residues long. The germline V gene has CDR1 SNHLY and CDR2 FYNNEI. V was clipped by 2 bases and J by 11 bases, with 12 bases between them. The CDR3 bases are TGTGCCAGCAGTGAAATAAGGGGCAGGGCTTTCTTT. Translating it yields CASSEIRGRAFF.

The J gene is TRBJ2-3, the V gene TRBV7-7; TRBD2 might be the D (6 bases). V lost 5 bases to trimming and J lost 2 bases, with 20 bases between them. Germline V gene lookup returns CDR1 SSHAT and CDR2 FNYEAQ (reference sequence). This CDR3 has 17 residues. CDR3 amino acids: CASSLPLWPSVTDTQYF. The CDR3, as DNA: TGTGCCAGCAGCCTTCCCCTTTGGCCTAGCGTCACAGATACGCAGTATTTT.

This clone is a singleton in its sample. This chain links TRBV24-1 with TRBJ2-3; 9 bases match TRBD1. J lost 4 bases, V lost 3 bases, and 10 bases had no gene match. The CDR3 totals 17 residues. Looked up from germline, CDR1 is KGHDR and CDR2 is SFDVKD. DNA for the CDR3: TGTGCCACCAGTGATCGGACCGGGACAGGGTTTTCAGATACGCAGTATTTT. Translation: CATSDRTGTGFSDTQYF.

The chain recombines TRBV28 with TRBJ2-7, with 7 bases that match TRBD1. Germline V gene sequence: CDR1 MDHEN, CDR2 SYDVKM. The V segment lost 6 bases and the J segment 3 bases; nucleotides outside the gene matches: 14. The CDR3 contains 16 residues. CDR3 coding DNA: TGTGCCAGCAGCTCGACGGGGTTGGGACAGTTCTACGAGCAGTACTTC. Its translation is CASSSTGLGQFYEQYF.

The rearrangement uses TRBV18 and TRBJ1-1, with TRBD1 identical over 9 bases. The CDR3 loop spans 15 amino acids. Germline trimming cut 3 bases from V and 4 bases from J; bases unmatched to any gene: 6. Germline V lookup: CDR1 KGHSH, CDR2 LQKENI. For the CDR3, the DNA is TGTGCCAGCTCACCCGGGACAGGGAGCAGCACTGAAGCTTTCTTT. As protein: CASSPGTGSSTEAFF. The full variable domain, its missing parts supplied by reference TRBV18 and TRBJ1-1, is NAGVMQNPRHLVRRRGQEARLRCSPMKGHSHVYWYRQLPEEGLKFMVYLQKENIIDESGMPKERFSAEFPKEGPSILRIQQVVRGDSAAYFCASSPGTGSSTEAFFGQGTRLTVV.

The chain employs TRBV5-1 and TRBJ1-1; D possibly corresponds to TRBD1 (5 bases). Trimming stripped 0 bases from V and 1 base from J, with 13 bases between. This CDR3 comprises 16 residues. Germline V CDR1 and CDR2: SGHRS, YFSETQ. This CDR3 reads CASSLVSGRTNTEAFF. The CDR3 nucleotides read TGCGCCAGCAGCTTGGTGTCAGGGCGTACGAACACTGAAGCTTTCTTT.

J is TRBJ2-7 and V is TRBV9; 8 bases fit TRBD1. Germline V CDR1 and CDR2: SGDLS, YYNGEE. V shed 4 bases and J 5 bases; nucleotides not matched to a gene: 11. CDR3 length: 15 residues. The CDR3 sequence is CASSLHPTGADEQYF. The CDR3 nucleotides read TGTGCCAGCAGCCTCCATCCGACAGGGGCCGACGAGCAGTACTTC.

CDR3 region: CASSPTPPYGYTF. The CDR3 coding sequence is TGTGCCAGCAGTCCGACCCCCCCTTATGGCTACACCTTC. The V gene is TRBV6-5, the J gene TRBJ1-2; D not resolved. The V end lost 5 bases, the J end lost 5 bases, and 12 bases lay between the germline ends. Germline V gene data show CDR1 as MNHEY and CDR2 as SVGAGI. The CDR3 runs 13 residues.

This clone was detected a few times. The chain links TRBV7-8 to TRBJ1-1; 8 bases align to TRBD1. CDR1 SGHVS and CDR2 FQNEAQ come from the germline V gene. This CDR3 is built from 13 residues. Unmatched junction bases numbered 6, after V lost 8 bases and J lost 4 bases. CDR3 loop: CASRPTGVTEAFF. The CDR3, as DNA: TGTGCCAGCCGCCCGACAGGGGTCACTGAAGCTTTCTTT. The variable domain in full, completed from reference TRBV7-8 and TRBJ1-1, reads GAGVSQSPRYKVAKRGQDVALRCDPISGHVSLFWYQQALGQGPEFLTYFQNEAQLDKSGLPSDRFFAERPEGSVSTLKIQRTQQEDSAVYLCASRPTGVTEAFFGQGTRLTVV.

V and J are TRBV6-7 and TRBJ1-1; D is possibly TRBD1 (5 bases). TRBV6-7 is an open reading frame whose function is uncertain. Trimming pared 2 bases from V and 6 bases from J, leaving 10 bases between. This CDR3 comprises 13 residues. DNA for the CDR3: TGTGCCAGCAGTTACCCCCGCAGGGCTGAAGCTTTCTTT. It specifies CASSYPRRAEAFF.

This chain connects TRBV6-5 to TRBJ2-6; D gene uncertain. V was clipped by 6 bases and J by 0 bases, with 6 bases between them. The CDR3 is 14 residues long. Germline assignment: CDR1 MNHEY and CDR2 SVGAGI. CDR3 amino acids: CASRRFSGANVLTF. CDR3 nucleotides: TGTGCCAGCAGGAGGTTCTCTGGGGCCAACGTCCTGACTTTC.

Only one count was recorded for this clone. The CDR3 reads CAWSGGGRTEAFF. DNA of the CDR3: TGTGCCTGGAGTGGAGGGGGCAGGACTGAAGCTTTCTTT. The gene calls are TRBV30 and TRBJ1-1, with 7 bases fitting TRBD1. Germline V CDR1 and CDR2: GTSNPN, SVGIG (reference sequence). V was clipped by 1 base and J by 5 bases; unmatched bases: 4. The CDR3 spans 13 residues.

V gene TRBV18 combines with J gene TRBJ1-2; D might be TRBD1 (6 bases). This CDR3 is 14 amino acids long. Germline V gene data show CDR1 as KGHSH and CDR2 as LQKENI. V was clipped by 3 bases and J by 3 bases, with 11 bases between them. CDR3 amino acids: CASSPIAGDYGYTF. CDR3 sequence (DNA): TGTGCCAGCTCACCCATCGCAGGGGACTATGGCTACACCTTC.

V gene TRBV7-9 combines with J gene TRBJ2-1, with 16 positions matching TRBD2. J gave up 5 bases and V 5 bases, and 12 bases lay outside the gene matches. The CDR3 runs 19 residues. Per germline, CDR1 SEHNR and CDR2 FQNEAQ (reference sequence). The DNA of the CDR3 is TGTGCCAGCAGCCCCCTCGGGACTAGCGGGAGGGCCTTCCACAATGAGCAGTTCTTC. Translating gives CASSPLGTSGRAFHNEQFF.